These T cell receptor beta chains were read from a single sample in a study of CD8+ T cells in alopecia areata. Sequenced by immunoSEQ multiplex PCR; TCRdb stores in-frame clones only, minus some. The sample carries 30,000 to 35,000 clones, roughly 53% recorded once. The sample taken for sequencing was NKG2D-high CD8+ T cells sorted from blood. Source of these receptors: a human donor with alopecia areata. Each CDR3 is given without its conserved first and last residue.

j_call v_call cdr3_aa
TRBJ1-3 TRBV14 ASSQNAGTGRFSGNTIY
TRBJ1-1 TRBV21-1 ASSKATVMNTEAF
TRBJ2-1 TRBV4-1 ASSQAYNNEQF
TRBJ2-7 TRBV10-3 AISVTGTSMSYEQY
TRBJ2-5 TRBV11-2 ASSLGYRVRLQETQY
TRBJ2-1 TRBV4-1 ASSQDKREPYNEQF
TRBJ2-7 TRBV7-6 ASSLGGTGDEQY
TRBJ2-3 TRBV9 ASSFGQGSTDTQY
TRBJ1-1 TRBV27 ASSLGTAGTEAF
TRBJ1-3 TRBV15 ATSRPGALSGNTIY
TRBJ2-5 TRBV7-2 ASSLAGGETQY
TRBJ1-1 TRBV7-6 ASSPRGGAVTEAF
TRBJ2-7 TRBV4-2 ASSQERALSYEQY
TRBJ2-3 TRBV6-5 ASSPTGVGTDTQY
TRBJ2-7 TRBV7-6 ASSADAYEQY
TRBJ1-4 TRBV29-1 SVLGTGATEKLF
TRBJ2-5 TRBV21-1 ASSKGITGAGGQETQY
TRBJ2-2 TRBV28 ASSFRLAFFTGELF
TRBJ2-7 TRBV19 ASSPGRLYEQY
TRBJ2-1 TRBV2 ASTTGTTSGNEQF
TRBJ2-2 TRBV7-9 ASSFSGRALGTGELF
TRBJ2-7 TRBV5-1 ASSWDSSYEQY
TRBJ1-5 TRBV6-6 ASSSDRASNQPQH
TRBJ1-5 TRBV7-8 ASSLNPGHSGSQPQH
TRBJ1-2 TRBV2 ASKTGSGYT
TRBJ2-7 TRBV7-9 ASSKTGTEQY
TRBJ2-7 TRBV2 ASQPGQLLDEQY
TRBJ2-7 TRBV4-3 ASSQGLAISYEQY
TRBJ1-1 TRBV2 ALTGRQRGNGAF
TRBJ2-7 TRBV7-9 ASSSWTGTEQY
TRBJ2-1 TRBV10-3 AISETGTSYNEQF
TRBJ1-5 TRBV27 ASSLSARREDQPQH